The clone carrying this T cell receptor (beta chain) was counted only a few times. The antigen is not known. The data were taken from a study of regulatory T cells in long-lasting Graves disease. General study findings and limits: Persistent Graves' patients showed a TCR diversity that was lower than that of newly diagnosed ones.

HTBI primers from iRepertoire and Arm-PCR of CDR3 regions yielded the TCR beta libraries. TCRdb ran MiXCR on the multiplex PCR reads and lists one entry per CDR3 protein. The table has fewer than 650,000 distinct CDR3 sequences, around 16% seen once. The germline gives CDR1 MDHEN, CDR2 SYDVKM. CDR3 size: 13 residues. The J segment lost 7 bases and the V segment lost 10 bases, leaving 9 bases of the junction unmatched. Time point indicated: newly diagnosed GD, antithyroid drugs for less than 3 months. Extracted PBMC RNA gave rise to the TCR library. The data also belong to a second study, concerning T cells in Graves' hyperthyroidism and ophthalmopathy.

V and J are TRBV28 and TRBJ2-1, with 8 bases matching TRBD1. The material sequenced was peripheral blood mononuclear cells (PBMCs), taken at new diagnosis, from a patient treated with antithyroid drugs. The source is a man between 18 and 29 years old with Graves disease. CDR3 residues: CATKQGARNEQFF. CDR3 coding DNA: TGTGCCACAAAGCAGGGGGCTAGGAATGAGCAGTTCTTC. The full variable domain, completed using reference TRBV28 and TRBJ2-1, is DVKVTQSSRYLVKRTGEKVFLECVQDMDHENMFWYRQDPGLGLRLIYFSYDVKMKEKGDIPEGYSVSREKKERFSLILESASTNQTSMYLCATKQGARNEQFFGPGTRLTVL.